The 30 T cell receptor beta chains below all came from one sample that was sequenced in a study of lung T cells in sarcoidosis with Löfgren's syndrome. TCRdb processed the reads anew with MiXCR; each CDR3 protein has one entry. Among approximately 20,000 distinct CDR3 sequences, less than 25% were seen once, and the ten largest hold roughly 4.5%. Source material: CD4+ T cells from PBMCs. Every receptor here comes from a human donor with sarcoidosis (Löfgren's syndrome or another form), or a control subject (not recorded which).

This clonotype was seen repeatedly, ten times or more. The CDR3 sequence is CASSTLQGSGSYNSPLHF. The CDR3, as DNA: TGTGCCAGTAGTACCTTACAGGGATCTGGCTCCTATAATTCACCCCTCCACTTT. The rearrangement joins TRBV19 to TRBJ1-6; possibly TRBD1 for D (6 bases). Germline V gene lookup returns CDR1 LNHDA and CDR2 SQIVND (reference sequence). The CDR3 loop spans 18 amino acids. Trimming shortened V by 4 bases and J by 0 bases, and 16 bases separated the two germline ends.

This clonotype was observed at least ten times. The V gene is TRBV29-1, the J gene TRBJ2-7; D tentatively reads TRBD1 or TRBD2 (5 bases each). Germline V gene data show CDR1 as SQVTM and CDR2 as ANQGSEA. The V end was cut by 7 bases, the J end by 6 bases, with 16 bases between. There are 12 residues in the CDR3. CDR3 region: CSATQGRGEQYF. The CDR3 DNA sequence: TGCAGCGCCACGCAGGGACGAGGCGAGCAGTACTTC.

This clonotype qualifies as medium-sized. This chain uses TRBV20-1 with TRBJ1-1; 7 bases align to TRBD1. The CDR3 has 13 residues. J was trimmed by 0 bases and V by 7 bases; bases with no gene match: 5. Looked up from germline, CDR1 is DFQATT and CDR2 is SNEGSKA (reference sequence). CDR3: CSGRQGVNTEAFF. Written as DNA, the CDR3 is TGCAGTGGGAGACAGGGTGTGAACACTGAAGCTTTCTTT.

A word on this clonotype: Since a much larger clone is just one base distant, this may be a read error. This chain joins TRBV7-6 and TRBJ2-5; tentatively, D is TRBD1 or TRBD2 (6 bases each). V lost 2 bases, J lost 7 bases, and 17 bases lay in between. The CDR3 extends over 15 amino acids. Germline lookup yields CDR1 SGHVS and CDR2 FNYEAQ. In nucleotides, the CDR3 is TGTGCCAGCAGCTTAACGGGGGCCTCGAGAGGGACCCAGTACTTC. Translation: CASSLTGASRGTQYF.

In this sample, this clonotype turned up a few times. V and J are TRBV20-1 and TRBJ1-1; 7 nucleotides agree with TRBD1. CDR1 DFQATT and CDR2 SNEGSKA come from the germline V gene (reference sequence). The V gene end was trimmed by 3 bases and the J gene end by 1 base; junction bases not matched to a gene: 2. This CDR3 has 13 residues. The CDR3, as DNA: TGCAGTGCTAGTCGACAGGGGAACACTGAAGCTTTCTTT. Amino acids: CSASRQGNTEAFF.

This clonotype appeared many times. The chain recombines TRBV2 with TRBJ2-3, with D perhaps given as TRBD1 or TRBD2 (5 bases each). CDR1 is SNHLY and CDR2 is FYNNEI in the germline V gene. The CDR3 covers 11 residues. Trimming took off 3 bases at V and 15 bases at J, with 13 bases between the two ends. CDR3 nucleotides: TGTGCCAGCAGTGAGACCTGGGACGTTTATTTT. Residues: CASSETWDVYF. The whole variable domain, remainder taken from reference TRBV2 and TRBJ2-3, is EPEVTQTPSHQVTQMGQEVILRCVPISNHLYFYWYRQILGQKVEFLVSFYNNEISEKSEIFDDQFSVERPDGSNFTLKIRSTKLEDSAMYFCASSETWDVYFGPGTRLTVL.

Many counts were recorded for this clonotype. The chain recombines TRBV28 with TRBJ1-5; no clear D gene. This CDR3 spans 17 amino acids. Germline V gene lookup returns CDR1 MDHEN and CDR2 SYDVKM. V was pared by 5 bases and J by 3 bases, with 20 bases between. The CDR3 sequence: CASSPPSVSTSNQPQHF. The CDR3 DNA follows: TGTGCCAGCAGTCCCCCATCTGTCAGCACGTCCAATCAGCCCCAGCATTTT.

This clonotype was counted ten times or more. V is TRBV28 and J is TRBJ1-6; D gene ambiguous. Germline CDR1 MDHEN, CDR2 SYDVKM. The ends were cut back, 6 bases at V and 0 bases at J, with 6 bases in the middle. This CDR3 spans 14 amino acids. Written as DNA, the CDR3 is TGTGCCAGCAGAGGGTCCTCCTATAATTCACCCCTCCACTTT. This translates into CASRGSSYNSPLHF.

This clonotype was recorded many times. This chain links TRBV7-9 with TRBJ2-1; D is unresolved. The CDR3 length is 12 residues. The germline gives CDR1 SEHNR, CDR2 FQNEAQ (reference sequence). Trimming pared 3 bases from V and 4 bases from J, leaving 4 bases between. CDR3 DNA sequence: TGTGCCAGCAGCTTTGGGTACAATGAGCAGTTCTTC. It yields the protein CASSFGYNEQFF.

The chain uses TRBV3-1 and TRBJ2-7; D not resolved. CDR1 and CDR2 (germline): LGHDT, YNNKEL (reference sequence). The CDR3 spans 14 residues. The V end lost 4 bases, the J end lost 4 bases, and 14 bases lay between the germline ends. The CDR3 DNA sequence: TGTGCCAGCAGCCTCCGAGGCGCCGATTACGAGCAGTACTTC. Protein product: CASSLRGADYEQYF.

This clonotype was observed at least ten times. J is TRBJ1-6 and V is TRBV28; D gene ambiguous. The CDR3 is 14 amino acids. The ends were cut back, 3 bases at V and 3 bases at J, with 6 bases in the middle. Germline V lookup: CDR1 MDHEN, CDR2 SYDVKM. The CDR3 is CASSFGGYNSPLHF. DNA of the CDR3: TGTGCCAGCAGTTTCGGCGGCTATAATTCACCCCTCCACTTT. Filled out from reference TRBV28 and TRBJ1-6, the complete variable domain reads DVKVTQSSRYLVKRTGEKVFLECVQDMDHENMFWYRQDPGLGLRLIYFSYDVKMKEKGDIPEGYSVSREKKERFSLILESASTNQTSMYLCASSFGGYNSPLHFGNGTRLTVT.

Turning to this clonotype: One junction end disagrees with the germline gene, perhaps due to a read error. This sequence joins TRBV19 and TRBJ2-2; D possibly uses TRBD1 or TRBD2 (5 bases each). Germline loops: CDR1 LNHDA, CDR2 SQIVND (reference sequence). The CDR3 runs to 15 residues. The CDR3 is CSSSIPQRGTGELLF. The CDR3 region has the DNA TGTTCCAGTAGTATCCCGCAAAGGGGAACCGGGGAGCTGCTTTTT.

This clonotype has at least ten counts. CDR3 sequence reads: CASSTGDGLDLYEQYF. CDR3 nucleotides: TGCGCCAGCAGCACCGGTGACGGCCTCGACCTCTACGAGCAGTACTTC. V usage is TRBV5-1 and J usage is TRBJ2-7; D unresolved. Germline loops: CDR1 SGHRS, CDR2 YFSETQ. Between the trimmed V and J ends, which lost 4 bases and 3 bases, there was a span of 20 bases. CDR3 size: 16 residues.

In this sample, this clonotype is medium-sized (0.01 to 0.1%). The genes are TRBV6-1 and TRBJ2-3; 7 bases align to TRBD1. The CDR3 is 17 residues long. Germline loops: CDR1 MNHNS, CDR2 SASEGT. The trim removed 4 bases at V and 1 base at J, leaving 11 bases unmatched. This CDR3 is CASSVEQGTDGTDTQYF. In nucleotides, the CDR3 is TGTGCCAGCAGTGTTGAACAGGGGACAGACGGCACAGATACGCAGTATTTT.

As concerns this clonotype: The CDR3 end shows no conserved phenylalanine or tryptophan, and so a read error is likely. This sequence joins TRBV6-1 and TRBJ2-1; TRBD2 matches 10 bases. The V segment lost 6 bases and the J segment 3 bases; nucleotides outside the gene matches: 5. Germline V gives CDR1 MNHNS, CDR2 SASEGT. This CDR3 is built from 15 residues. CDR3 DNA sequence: TGTGCCAGCAGCCGTAGCGGGAGGTTCTACAATGAGCAGTTCCTC. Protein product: CASSRSGRFYNEQFL.

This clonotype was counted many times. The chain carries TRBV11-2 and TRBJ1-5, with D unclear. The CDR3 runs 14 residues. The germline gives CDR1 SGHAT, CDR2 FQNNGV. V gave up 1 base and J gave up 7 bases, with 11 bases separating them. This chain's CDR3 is CASSLGFFEQPQHF. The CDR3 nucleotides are TGTGCCAGCAGCTTAGGATTTTTTGAACAGCCCCAGCATTTT.

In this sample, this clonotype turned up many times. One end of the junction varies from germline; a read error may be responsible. The CDR3 reads CASSRPSGHPALF. Written as DNA, the CDR3 is TGTGCCAGCAGTCGGCCATCGGGACACCCGGCCCTCTTC. The V call is TRBV28, the J call TRBJ2-7, with a possible D match to TRBD1 (6 bases). CDR3 length: 13 residues. Per the germline V gene, CDR1 is MDHEN and CDR2 is SYDVKM.

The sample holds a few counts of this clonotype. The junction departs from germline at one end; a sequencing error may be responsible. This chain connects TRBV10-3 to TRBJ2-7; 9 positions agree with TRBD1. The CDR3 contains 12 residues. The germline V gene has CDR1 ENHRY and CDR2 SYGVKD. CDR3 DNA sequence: TGTGCCATCAGTGAGTCCGGGGACAGGGTGTTGTTC. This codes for CAISESGDRVLF.

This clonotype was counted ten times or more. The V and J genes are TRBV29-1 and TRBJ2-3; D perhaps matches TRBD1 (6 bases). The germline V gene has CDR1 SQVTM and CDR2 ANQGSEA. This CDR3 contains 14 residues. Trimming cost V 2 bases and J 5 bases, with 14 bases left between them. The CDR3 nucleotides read TGCAGCGTTGAAATGACCCAGGGGAGAGATACGCAGTATTTT. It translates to CSVEMTQGRDTQYF.

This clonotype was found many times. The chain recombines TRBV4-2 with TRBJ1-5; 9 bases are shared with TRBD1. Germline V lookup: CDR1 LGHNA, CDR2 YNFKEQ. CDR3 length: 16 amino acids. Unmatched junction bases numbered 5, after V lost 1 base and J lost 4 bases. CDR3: CASSQGGQGGNQPQHF. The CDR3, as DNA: TGTGCCAGCAGCCAAGGGGGACAGGGAGGGAATCAGCCCCAGCATTTT.

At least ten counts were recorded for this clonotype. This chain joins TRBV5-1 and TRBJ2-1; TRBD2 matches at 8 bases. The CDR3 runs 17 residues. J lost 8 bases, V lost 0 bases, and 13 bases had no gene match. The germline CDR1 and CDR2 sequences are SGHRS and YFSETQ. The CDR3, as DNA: TGCGCCAGCAGCTTGGGGACAGCCGGGACTAGTTTCTATGAGCAGTTCTTC. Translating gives CASSLGTAGTSFYEQFF.

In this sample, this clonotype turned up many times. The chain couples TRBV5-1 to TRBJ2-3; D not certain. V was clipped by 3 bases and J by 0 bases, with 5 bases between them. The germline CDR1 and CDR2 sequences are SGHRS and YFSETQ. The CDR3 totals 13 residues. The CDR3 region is CASSSSSTDTQYF. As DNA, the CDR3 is TGCGCCAGCAGCTCCTCTAGCACAGATACGCAGTATTTT.

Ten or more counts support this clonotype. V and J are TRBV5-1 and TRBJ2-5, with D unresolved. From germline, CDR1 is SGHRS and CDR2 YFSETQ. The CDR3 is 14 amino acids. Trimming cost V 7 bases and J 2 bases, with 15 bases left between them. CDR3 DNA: TGCGCCAGCGGCCTCGGAAATCCACAAGAGACCCAGTACTTC. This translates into CASGLGNPQETQYF.

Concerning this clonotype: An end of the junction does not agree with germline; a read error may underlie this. Here the CDR3 reads CASSGLGLAGAGQFF. The CDR3 DNA reads TGTGCTAGCAGTGGATTAGGACTAGCGGGGGCCGGGCAGTTCTTC. The chain couples TRBV6-6 to TRBJ2-1; TRBD2 matches at 13 bases. Germline-derived CDR1 and CDR2 are MNHNY and SVGAGI (reference sequence). The CDR3 totals 15 residues.

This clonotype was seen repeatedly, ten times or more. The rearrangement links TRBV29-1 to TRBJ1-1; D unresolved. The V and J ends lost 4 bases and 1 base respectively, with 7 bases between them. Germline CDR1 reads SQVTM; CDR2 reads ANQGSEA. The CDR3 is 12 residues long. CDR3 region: CSVGRRNTEAFF. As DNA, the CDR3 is TGCAGCGTTGGAAGGAGGAACACTGAAGCTTTCTTT. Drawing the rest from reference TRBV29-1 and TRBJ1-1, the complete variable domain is SAVISQKPSRDICQRGTSLTIQCQVDSQVTMMFWYRQQPGQSLTLIATANQGSEATYESGFVIDKFPISRPNLTFSTLTVSNMSPEDSSIYLCSVGRRNTEAFFGQGTRLTVV.

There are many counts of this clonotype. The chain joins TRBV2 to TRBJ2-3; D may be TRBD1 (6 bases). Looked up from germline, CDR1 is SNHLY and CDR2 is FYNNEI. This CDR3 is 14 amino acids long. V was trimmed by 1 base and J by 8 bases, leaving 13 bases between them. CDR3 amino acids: CASSEVQGLGTQYF. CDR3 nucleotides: TGTGCCAGCAGTGAAGTACAGGGATTGGGTACGCAGTATTTT.

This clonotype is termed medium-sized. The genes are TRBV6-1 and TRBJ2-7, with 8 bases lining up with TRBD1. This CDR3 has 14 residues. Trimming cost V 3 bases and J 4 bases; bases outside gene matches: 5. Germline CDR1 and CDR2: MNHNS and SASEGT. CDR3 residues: CASSDRRTGYEQYF. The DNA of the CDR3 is TGTGCCAGCAGTGATCGACGGACAGGGTACGAGCAGTACTTC.

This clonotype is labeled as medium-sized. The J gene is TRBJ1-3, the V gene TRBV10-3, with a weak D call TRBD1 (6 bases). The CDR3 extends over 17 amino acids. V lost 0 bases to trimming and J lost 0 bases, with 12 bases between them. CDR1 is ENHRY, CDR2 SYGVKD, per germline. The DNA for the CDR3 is TGTGCCATCAGTGAGTCGTGGGGGCCGAGCTCTGGAAACACCATATATTTT. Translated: CAISESWGPSSGNTIYF.

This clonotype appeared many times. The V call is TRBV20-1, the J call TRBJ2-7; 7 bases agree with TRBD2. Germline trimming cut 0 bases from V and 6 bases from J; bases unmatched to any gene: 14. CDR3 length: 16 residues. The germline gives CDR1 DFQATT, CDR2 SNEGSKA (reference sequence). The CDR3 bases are TGCAGTGCTAGAGAGGGAGGGCGGGAGTTCCTTCGCGAGCAGTACTTC. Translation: CSAREGGREFLREQYF.

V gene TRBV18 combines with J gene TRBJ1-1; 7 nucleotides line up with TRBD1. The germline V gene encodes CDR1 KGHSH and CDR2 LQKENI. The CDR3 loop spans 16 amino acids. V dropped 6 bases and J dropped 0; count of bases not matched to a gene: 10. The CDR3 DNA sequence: TGTGCCAGCTCTCCGCGACAGGGAGGGGTGAACACTGAAGCTTTCTTT. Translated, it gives CASSPRQGGVNTEAFF.